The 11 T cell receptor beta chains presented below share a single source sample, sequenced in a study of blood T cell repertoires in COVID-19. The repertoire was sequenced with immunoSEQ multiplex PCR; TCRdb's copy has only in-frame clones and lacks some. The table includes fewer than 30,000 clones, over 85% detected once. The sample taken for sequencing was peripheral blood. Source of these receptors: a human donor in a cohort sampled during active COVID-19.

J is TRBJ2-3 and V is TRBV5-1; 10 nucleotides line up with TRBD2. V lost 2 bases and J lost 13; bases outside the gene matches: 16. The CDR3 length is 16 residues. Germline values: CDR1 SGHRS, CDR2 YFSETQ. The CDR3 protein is CASSLGPSGGPRAEYF. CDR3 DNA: TGCGCCAGCAGCTTAGGTCCTAGCGGGGGCCCCCGTGCTGAGTATTTT.

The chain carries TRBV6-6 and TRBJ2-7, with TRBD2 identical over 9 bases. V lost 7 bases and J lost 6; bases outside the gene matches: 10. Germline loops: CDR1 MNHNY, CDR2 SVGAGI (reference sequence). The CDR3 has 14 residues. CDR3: CASTPEGLASEQYF. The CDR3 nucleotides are TGTGCCAGCACCCCAGAGGGACTAGCAAGCGAGCAGTACTTC.

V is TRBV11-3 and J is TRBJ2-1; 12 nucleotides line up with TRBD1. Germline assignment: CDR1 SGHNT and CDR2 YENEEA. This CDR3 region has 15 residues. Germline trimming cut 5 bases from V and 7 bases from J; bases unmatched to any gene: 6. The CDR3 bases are TGTGCCAGCAGCCGCGGGACAGGGGGCAAAAATGAGCAGTTCTTC. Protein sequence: CASSRGTGGKNEQFF.

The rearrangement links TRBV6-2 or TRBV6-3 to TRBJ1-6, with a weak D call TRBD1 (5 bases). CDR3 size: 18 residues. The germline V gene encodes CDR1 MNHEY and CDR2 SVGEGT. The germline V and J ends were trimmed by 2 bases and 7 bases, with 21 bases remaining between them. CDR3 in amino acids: CASSYRRSARQKNSPLHF. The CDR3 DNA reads TGTGCCAGCAGTTACCGTCGCTCAGCGAGACAGAAGAATTCACCCCTCCACTTT.

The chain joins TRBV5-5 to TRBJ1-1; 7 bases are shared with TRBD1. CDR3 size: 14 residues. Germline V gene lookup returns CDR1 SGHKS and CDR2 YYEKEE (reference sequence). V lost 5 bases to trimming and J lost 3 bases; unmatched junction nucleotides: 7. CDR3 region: CASRDGQVYTEAFF. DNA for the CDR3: TGTGCCAGCAGAGACGGACAGGTGTACACTGAAGCTTTCTTT. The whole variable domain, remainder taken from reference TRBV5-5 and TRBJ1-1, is DAGVTQSPTHLIKTRGQQVTLRCSPISGHKSVSWYQQVLGQGPQFIFQYYEKEERGRGNFPDRFSARQFPNYSSELNVNALLLGDSALYLCASRDGQVYTEAFFGQGTRLTVV.

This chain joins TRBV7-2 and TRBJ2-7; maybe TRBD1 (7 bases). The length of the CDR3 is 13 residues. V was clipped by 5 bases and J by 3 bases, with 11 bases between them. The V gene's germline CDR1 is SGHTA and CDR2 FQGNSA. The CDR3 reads CASSRGTVYEQYF. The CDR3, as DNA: TGTGCCAGCAGCCGCGGGACAGTCTACGAGCAGTACTTC.

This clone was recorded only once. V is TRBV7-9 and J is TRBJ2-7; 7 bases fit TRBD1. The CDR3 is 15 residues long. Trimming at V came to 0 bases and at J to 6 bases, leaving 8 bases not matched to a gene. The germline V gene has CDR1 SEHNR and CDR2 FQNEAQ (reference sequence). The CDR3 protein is CASSLALSSGGEQYF. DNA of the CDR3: TGTGCCAGCAGCTTAGCGCTAAGCTCAGGGGGCGAGCAGTACTTC.

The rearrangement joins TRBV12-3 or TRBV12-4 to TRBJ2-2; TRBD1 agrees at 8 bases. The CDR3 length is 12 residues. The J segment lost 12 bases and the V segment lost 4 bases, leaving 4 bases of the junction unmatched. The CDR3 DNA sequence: TGTGCCAGCAGTTCTGGGACAGGAAAGCTGTTTTTT. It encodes CASSSGTGKLFF.

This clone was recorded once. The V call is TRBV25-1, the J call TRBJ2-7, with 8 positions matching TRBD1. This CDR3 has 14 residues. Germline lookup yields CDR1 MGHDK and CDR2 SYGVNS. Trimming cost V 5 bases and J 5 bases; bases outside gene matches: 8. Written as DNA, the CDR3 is TGTGCCAGCAGTTGGACAGGGAATTTGCACGAGCAGTACTTC. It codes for CASSWTGNLHEQYF.

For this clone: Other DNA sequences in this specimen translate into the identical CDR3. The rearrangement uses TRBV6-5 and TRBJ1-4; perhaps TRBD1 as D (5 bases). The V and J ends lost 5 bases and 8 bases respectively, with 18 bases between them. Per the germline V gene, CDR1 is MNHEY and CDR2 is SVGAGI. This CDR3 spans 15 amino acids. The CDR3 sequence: CASSRTGTGDEKLFF. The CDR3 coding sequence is TGTGCCAGCAGTCGAACCGGGACGGGAGACGAAAAACTGTTTTTT.

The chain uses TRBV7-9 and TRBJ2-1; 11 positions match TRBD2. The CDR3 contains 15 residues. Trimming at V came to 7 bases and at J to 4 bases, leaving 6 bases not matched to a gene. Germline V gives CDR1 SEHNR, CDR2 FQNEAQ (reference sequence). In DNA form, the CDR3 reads TGTGCCAGCAACCCCGGACTAGCGGGTTACAATGAGCAGTTCTTC. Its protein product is CASNPGLAGYNEQFF.